The clone carrying this T cell receptor beta chain was detected only a few times. Its matching antigen is unknown. Both 60 Vbeta primers and 13 Jbeta primers went into the PCR. Libraries were prepared by immunoSEQ multiplex PCR; TCRdb keeps only in-frame clonotypes and omits some of them. In the table there are some 120,000 clones, over 65% of which are singletons. The data belong to a study of cytomegalovirus exposure and HLA in healthy donors. Overall study: Previous work identified roughly 110 million unique TCR beta sequences from some 170 million T cells. About 84% of several hundred genotyped donors fell in the Caucasian-associated ancestry cluster.

Regarding the study as a whole: Across HLA loci, a later analysis found differing TCR association rates, with DRB1 most and HLA-C fewest.

Donors showed nominal health when sampled, although they likely had unrecorded immune exposures. The sequence came from a middle-aged man in good health and CMV-seropositive. The sequencing input was PBMCs.

CDR3 in DNA: TGTGCCTGGAGTGTAGGGACATTTAATCAGCCCCAGCATTTT. Translated: CAWSVGTFNQPQHF. The chain joins TRBV30 to TRBJ1-5, with D maybe TRBD1 (6 bases). Germline V gives CDR1 GTSNPN, CDR2 SVGIG (reference sequence). CDR3 length equals 14 residues. Between the trimmed V and J ends, which lost 0 bases and 4 bases, there was a span of 10 bases.